The 21 T cell receptor beta chains reported below all come from one sample, sequenced in a study of T-cell memory formation after mild COVID-19. TCRdb reprocessed the 5' RACE reads via MiXCR and lists one record per CDR3 protein. Altogether a few hundred thousand distinct CDR3 sequences are present, about 16% being singletons, with the ten largest covering around 22%. Sample: PBMCs or a T cell subset sorted from them (not recorded which). The receptors shown here come from a man between 18 and 35 years old who had mild COVID-19 (a few samples of this study predate the infection). Cell type and time point are not known.

This clonotype was seen ten or more times. The chain couples TRBV20-1 to TRBJ2-7; 7 bases agree with TRBD2. Trimming at V came to 7 bases and at J to 0 bases, leaving 3 bases not matched to a gene. This CDR3 has 12 amino acids. The germline V gene has CDR1 DFQATT and CDR2 SNEGSKA (reference sequence). As DNA, the CDR3 is TGCAGTGTTATAGCGGGCTCCTACGAGCAGTACTTC. Translating gives CSVIAGSYEQYF.

This clonotype has ten or more counts. Here the CDR3 DNA reads TGCGCCAGCAGCTTTCGGTACCAGGGGATCAACGAGCAGTACTTC. It specifies CASSFRYQGINEQYF. The gene calls are TRBV5-1 and TRBJ2-7, with D possibly matching TRBD1 (6 bases). In germline, CDR1 is SGHRS, CDR2 YFSETQ. V was trimmed by 2 bases and J by 5 bases, leaving 17 bases between them. This CDR3 region has 15 residues.

This clonotype was seen many times. The chain links TRBV7-2 to TRBJ2-3; D is unresolved. The germline CDR1 and CDR2 sequences are SGHTA and FQGNSA. The germline V and J ends were trimmed by 2 bases and 2 bases, with 8 bases remaining between them. The CDR3 totals 14 residues. The DNA for the CDR3 is TGTGCCAGCAGCTTACGCAGATCCACAGATACGCAGTATTTT. Its translation: CASSLRRSTDTQYF.

In its sample, this clonotype was seen many times. The chain couples TRBV29-1 to TRBJ2-4; D perhaps matches TRBD2 (6 bases). The length of the CDR3 is 12 residues. The germline gives CDR1 SQVTM, CDR2 ANQGSEA. V gave up 4 bases and J gave up 6 bases, with 10 bases separating them. The CDR3: CSVVRGGNIQYF. Written as DNA, the CDR3 is TGCAGCGTTGTAAGGGGAGGAAACATTCAGTACTTC.

The chain carries TRBV6-6 and TRBJ2-3; the D is unclear. The CDR3 extends over 14 amino acids. V dropped 1 base and J dropped 0 bases, with 5 bases sitting between them. The germline V gene encodes CDR1 MNHNY and CDR2 SVGAGI (reference sequence). In DNA form, the CDR3 reads TGTGCCAGCAGTTACTTTTGGAGCACAGATACGCAGTATTTT. Residues: CASSYFWSTDTQYF.

The rearrangement links TRBV4-3 to TRBJ2-7, with TRBD2 matching over 9 bases. The CDR3 runs to 15 residues. The V gene's germline CDR1 is LGHNA and CDR2 YSLEER. V lost 3 bases, J lost 1 base, and 4 bases stayed unmatched. DNA of the CDR3: TGCGCCAGCAGCCAGGCGGGGGGGATTTCCTACGAGCAGTACTTC. Protein product: CASSQAGGISYEQYF.

This clonotype has more than one count but fewer than ten. The chain combines TRBV15 with TRBJ2-3; D remains ambiguous. Trimming removed 4 bases at V and 4 bases at J, with 12 bases between. Germline V CDR1 and CDR2: LNHNV, YYDKDF (reference sequence). The CDR3 has 14 amino acids. For the CDR3, the DNA is TGTGCCACCAGCATCCCTGACTCTGCAGATACGCAGTATTTT. The encoded protein is CATSIPDSADTQYF.

This chain joins TRBV7-2 and TRBJ1-2; D might be TRBD1 (5 bases). The CDR3 is 17 amino acids. Germline V gene lookup returns CDR1 SGHTA and CDR2 FQGNSA. V lost 6 bases and J lost 1, with 21 bases in between. In nucleotides, the CDR3 is TGTGCCAGCAGTAGAGAGGGGAGCCTAGACAGTAACTATGGCTACACCTTC. Translating it yields CASSREGSLDSNYGYTF.

This clonotype has a handful of counts. V usage is TRBV7-9 and J usage is TRBJ1-1; D unclear. V was cut by 4 bases and J by 8 bases, with 5 bases left in between. The CDR3 runs to 10 residues. From germline, CDR1 is SEHNR and CDR2 FQNEAQ (reference sequence). Here the CDR3 reads CASSYPEAFF. The DNA of the CDR3 is TGTGCCAGCAGCTATCCAGAAGCTTTCTTT.

This rearrangement joins TRBV10-3 to TRBJ2-1; 12 positions match TRBD1. The CDR3 loop spans 14 amino acids. With V trimmed by 9 bases and J by 6 bases, 6 bases remained unmatched. CDR1 is ENHRY and CDR2 is SYGVKD in the germline V gene. CDR3 DNA sequence: TGTGCCATTAAGGGGGACAGGGGGCTCAATGAGCAGTTCTTC. Translation: CAIKGDRGLNEQFF.

The table lists this clonotype with a few counts. V and J are TRBV27 and TRBJ2-3; the match to TRBD2 covers 8 bases. This CDR3 contains 15 residues. CDR1 is MNHEY, CDR2 SMNVEV, per germline (reference sequence). V gave up 4 bases and J gave up 8 bases; unmatched junction bases: 11. CDR3 region: CASSSSGGSRGTQYF. CDR3 in DNA: TGTGCCAGCAGTTCCAGCGGGGGATCTAGGGGTACGCAGTATTTT.

This chain uses TRBV6-2 or TRBV6-3 with TRBJ2-1, with D maybe TRBD1 (5 bases). V lost 5 bases, J lost 10 bases, and 9 bases lay in between. The CDR3 consists of 11 residues. Per the germline V gene, CDR1 is MNHEY and CDR2 is SVGEGT. The CDR3 DNA reads TGTGCCAGCAGTCAAGGGGTGGAGCAGTTCTTC. It translates to CASSQGVEQFF.

This chain joins TRBV30 and TRBJ2-2, with 8 bases aligning to TRBD2. Germline values: CDR1 GTSNPN, CDR2 SVGIG (reference sequence). With 0 bases clipped from V and 3 bases from J, the junction kept 9 bases outside the gene matches. The CDR3 runs 17 residues. The CDR3 loop is CAWSVRSGAFYTGELFF. The CDR3 DNA is TGTGCCTGGAGTGTACGTAGCGGGGCTTTTTACACCGGGGAGCTGTTTTTT.

The rearrangement uses TRBV7-9 and TRBJ1-2; D gene ambiguous. The germline V gene encodes CDR1 SEHNR and CDR2 FQNEAQ (reference sequence). This CDR3 comprises 15 residues. The germline V and J ends were trimmed by 1 base and 6 bases, with 15 bases remaining between them. The CDR3 here is CASSLVALLSNGYTF. CDR3 DNA: TGTGCCAGCAGCTTAGTGGCGCTACTCTCAAATGGCTACACCTTC.

This clonotype was seen ten or more times. The rearrangement uses TRBV28 and TRBJ2-3, with a tentative D call TRBD2 (6 bases). Trimming took 4 bases from V and 2 from J, leaving 13 bases between them. The CDR3 runs 15 residues. CDR1 and CDR2 (germline): MDHEN, SYDVKM. The CDR3 DNA sequence: TGTGCCAGCAGTTGGGCTAGCGAGTTCACAGATACGCAGTATTTT. Translation gives CASSWASEFTDTQYF.

This clonotype has a handful of counts. The rearrangement links TRBV5-1 to TRBJ2-2; 8 bases are a match to TRBD2. The germline V gene has CDR1 SGHRS and CDR2 YFSETQ. The CDR3 sequence is 16 residues long. The ends lost 4 bases at V and 7 bases at J; junction bases unmatched: 12. CDR3 in amino acids: CASSAQGLVIIGELFF. The CDR3 DNA reads as TGCGCCAGCAGCGCCCAGGGACTAGTCATCATCGGGGAGCTGTTTTTT.

The table lists this clonotype with a few counts. CDR3 sequence reads: CASSLTIGQGSSYEQYF. The CDR3 nucleotides are TGTGCCAGCAGCTTAACGATAGGACAGGGGTCGTCCTACGAGCAGTACTTC. The chain uses TRBV7-3 and TRBJ2-7, with 9 positions matching TRBD1. This CDR3 is 17 amino acids long. In germline, CDR1 is SGHTA, CDR2 FQGTGA. The ends lost 0 bases at V and 1 base at J; junction bases unmatched: 7.

The chain combines TRBV7-3 with TRBJ1-2; the match to TRBD1 covers 8 bases. Per the germline V gene, CDR1 is SGHTA and CDR2 is FQGTGA. V shed 0 bases, J shed 8 bases, and the junction held 5 bases outside the gene matches. CDR3 length equals 14 residues. CDR3 nucleotides: TGTGCCAGCAGCTTAACAGACAGGGGAGGCGGCTACACCTTC. Residues: CASSLTDRGGGYTF.

The genes are TRBV9 and TRBJ2-3, with TRBD2 matching over 8 bases. The CDR3 spans 16 residues. The V and J ends lost 0 bases and 4 bases, in that order; junction bases with no gene match: 7. Germline values: CDR1 SGDLS, CDR2 YYNGEE. In DNA form, the CDR3 reads TGTGCCAGCAGCGTAGTTGCGGGGGGCAGGGCAGATACGCAGTATTTT. Translation: CASSVVAGGRADTQYF.

The chain uses TRBV7-9 and TRBJ1-3; 7 nucleotides line up with TRBD1. CDR1 is SEHNR and CDR2 is FQNEAQ in the germline V gene (reference sequence). V trimming: 1 base; J trimming: 1 base; junction bases outside the gene matches: 4. The CDR3 extends over 16 amino acids. The CDR3 spells CASSLDPTGSGNTIYF. The CDR3 nucleotides read TGTGCCAGCAGCTTAGACCCGACAGGGTCTGGAAACACCATATATTTT.

This chain connects TRBV20-1 to TRBJ2-3; 9 bases fit TRBD2. Trimming cost V 7 bases and J 6 bases; bases outside gene matches: 8. In germline, CDR1 is DFQATT, CDR2 SNEGSKA (reference sequence). CDR3 length: 13 residues. CDR3 in DNA: TGCAGTGGTCGCGTAGCGGGGGCCGATACGCAGTATTTT. This gives the protein CSGRVAGADTQYF.